The 24 T cell receptor beta chains in this list originate from one sample, sequenced in a study of control samples from healthy donors and cancer patients. Some clones are missing from TCRdb's copy, which holds only in-frame ones; the method was immunoSEQ multiplex PCR. The table lists approximately 150,000 clones, over 95% of them singletons. The specimen was blood. The receptor source for this set is a woman aged 25 to 39 in good health.

The V call is TRBV11-2, the J call TRBJ1-2; 7 bases line up with TRBD1. J lost 4 bases, V lost 5 bases, and 4 bases had no gene match. The germline V gene has CDR1 SGHAT and CDR2 FQNNGV. The CDR3 runs to 13 residues. The CDR3 loop is CASSPTGSYGYTF. The CDR3 DNA follows: TGTGCCAGCAGCCCGACAGGGAGCTATGGCTACACCTTC.

The gene calls are TRBV5-8 and TRBJ1-5, with D unresolved. The CDR3 loop spans 16 amino acids. Germline V gene data show CDR1 as SGHTS and CDR2 as YDEGEE. The V end lost 1 base, the J end lost 1 base, and 12 bases lay between the germline ends. The CDR3 reads CASSLQRVRSNQPQHF. In nucleotides, the CDR3 is TGTGCCAGCAGCTTGCAGAGGGTTCGAAGCAATCAGCCCCAGCATTTT.

The chain recombines TRBV9 with TRBJ2-1; D possibly matches TRBD1 or TRBD2 (5 bases each). Germline-derived CDR1 and CDR2 are SGDLS and YYNGEE. Between the trimmed V and J ends, which lost 3 bases and 5 bases, there was a span of 18 bases. CDR3 length equals 16 residues. CDR3 nucleotides: TGTGCCAGCAGCGGAGGGCTTAGGGGCCCAAACAATGAGCAGTTCTTC. Translated: CASSGGLRGPNNEQFF.

V and J are TRBV7-9 and TRBJ1-6; no clear D. CDR3 length: 16 residues. Germline V gives CDR1 SEHNR, CDR2 FQNEAQ (reference sequence). Trimming left V 1 base short and J 0 bases short, with 7 bases between. The CDR3, as DNA: TGTGCCAGCAGCTTAGACACGAGCTCCTATAATTCACCCCTCCACTTT. This gives the protein CASSLDTSSYNSPLHF.

The V gene is TRBV4-1, the J gene TRBJ1-6; TRBD1 is a possible D gene (5 bases). This CDR3 has 16 residues. Germline-derived CDR1 and CDR2 are MGHRA and YSYEKL. The V end lost 4 bases, the J end lost 4 bases, and 14 bases lay between the germline ends. CDR3 nucleotides: TGCGCCAGCAGCCCCCGGGACGGGGCTTATAATTCACCCCTCCACTTT. Translating it yields CASSPRDGAYNSPLHF.

The V gene is TRBV2, the J gene TRBJ2-1; TRBD2 agrees at 13 bases. There are 17 residues in the CDR3. The germline CDR1 and CDR2 sequences are SNHLY and FYNNEI. V shed 6 bases, J shed 5 bases, and the junction held 10 bases outside the gene matches. The CDR3 loop reads CASSDPRLAGGHNEQFF. The DNA of the CDR3 is TGTGCCAGCAGCGATCCAAGACTAGCGGGAGGCCACAATGAGCAGTTCTTC.

This chain connects TRBV10-1 to TRBJ2-5; D gene unclear. Germline values: CDR1 WNHNN, CDR2 SYGVQD (reference sequence). V gave up 6 bases and J gave up 10 bases, with 18 bases separating them. The CDR3 extends over 13 amino acids. In DNA, the CDR3 is TGCGCCAGCAGCGATGAACTCAGGAAAGGCCAGTACTTC. As protein: CASSDELRKGQYF.

This chain links TRBV5-1 with TRBJ2-5, with D possibly TRBD1 on 6 matching bases. V was pared by 0 bases and J by 4 bases, with 13 bases between. CDR1 SGHRS and CDR2 YFSETQ come from the germline V gene. The CDR3 has 15 amino acids. CDR3 protein: CASSLAPTGPETQYF. The CDR3 nucleotides read TGCGCCAGCAGCTTGGCTCCAACAGGGCCAGAGACCCAGTACTTC.

The gene calls are TRBV18 and TRBJ1-3; D remains ambiguous. Germline CDR1 KGHSH, CDR2 LQKENI. The CDR3 extends over 16 amino acids. The V gene lost 2 bases and the J gene lost 0 bases, with 11 bases spanning the gap. CDR3 in amino acids: CASSPKDSLSGNTIYF. The CDR3 nucleotides read TGTGCCAGCTCACCAAAGGATTCGCTCTCTGGAAACACCATATATTTT.

The chain carries TRBV6-5 and TRBJ2-1, with D tentatively TRBD1 (6 bases). V lost 2 bases, J lost 1 base, and 12 bases lay in between. The CDR3 extends over 16 amino acids. Germline assignment: CDR1 MNHEY and CDR2 SVGAGI. In DNA, the CDR3 is TGTGCCAGCAGTTACGCTAACAGGGTATCCTACAATGAGCAGTTCTTC. The encoded protein is CASSYANRVSYNEQFF.

This chain connects TRBV7-8 to TRBJ2-3; 9 bases fit TRBD2. This CDR3 comprises 17 residues. Trimming removed 4 bases from V and 0 bases from J; junction bases left unmatched: 8. The germline V gene encodes CDR1 SGHVS and CDR2 FQNEAQ. The CDR3 bases are TGTGCCAGCAGCTCCTCCCTAGCGGGGATAAGCACAGATACGCAGTATTTT. Protein sequence: CASSSSLAGISTDTQYF.

The V call is TRBV19, the J call TRBJ2-3, with a weak D call TRBD2 (6 bases). Germline V gives CDR1 LNHDA, CDR2 SQIVND (reference sequence). Trimming shortened V by 7 bases and J by 0 bases, and 14 bases separated the two germline ends. The CDR3 is 15 residues long. The CDR3 coding sequence is TGTGCCAGTACATTAAACGGGAGAAGCACAGATACGCAGTATTTT. Translating gives CASTLNGRSTDTQYF.

The chain carries TRBV5-1 and TRBJ2-3; D not certain. Deletions cut 2 bases from V and 2 bases from J, with 9 bases between. The CDR3 runs to 14 residues. Germline CDR1 is SGHRS and CDR2 is YFSETQ. DNA for the CDR3: TGCGCCAGCAGCTTAAGGACCCCCACAGATACGCAGTATTTT. This sequence encodes CASSLRTPTDTQYF.

The gene calls are TRBV7-8 and TRBJ2-7; unclear D gene. Germline V CDR1 and CDR2: SGHVS, FQNEAQ. CDR3 size: 15 residues. Trimming shortened V by 1 base and J by 3 bases, and 13 bases separated the two germline ends. CDR3: CASSLVPRIFYEQYF. The CDR3 nucleotides read TGTGCCAGCAGCTTAGTTCCTAGGATCTTCTACGAGCAGTACTTC.

In this sample, this clone turned up once. V gene TRBV13 combines with J gene TRBJ2-7; the D call may be TRBD1 or TRBD2 (5 bases each). V lost 4 bases and J lost 0, with 10 bases in between. The CDR3 is 14 residues long. CDR1 and CDR2 from the germline V gene are PRHDT and FYEKMQ (reference sequence). The CDR3 spells CASSSGTASYEQYF. The DNA for the CDR3 is TGTGCCAGCAGCTCCGGGACGGCCTCCTACGAGCAGTACTTC. Full variable domain (rest looked up from reference TRBV13 and TRBJ2-7): AAGVIQSPRHLIKEKRETATLKCYPIPRHDTVYWYQQGPGQDPQFLISFYEKMQSDKGSIPDRFSAQQFSDYHSELNMSSLELGDSALYFCASSSGTASYEQYFGPGTRLTVT.

The chain uses TRBV7-9 and TRBJ1-1; maybe TRBD1 (5 bases). Germline CDR1 is SEHNR and CDR2 is FQNEAQ (reference sequence). V lost 6 bases and J lost 0, with 11 bases in between. The length of the CDR3 is 14 residues. This CDR3 is CASRGRGLNTEAFF. The CDR3 coding sequence is TGTGCCAGCAGAGGACGGGGGTTGAACACTGAAGCTTTCTTT.

J is TRBJ1-5 and V is TRBV28, with TRBD1 matching over 8 bases. The CDR3 is 16 amino acids. Germline V gives CDR1 MDHEN, CDR2 SYDVKM. J gave up 4 bases and V 7 bases, and 12 bases lay outside the gene matches. The CDR3 loop reads CASTQDRDEWNQPQHF. The DNA for the CDR3 is TGTGCCAGCACCCAGGACAGGGATGAGTGGAATCAGCCCCAGCATTTT.

The table lists this clone with a count of one. This chain joins TRBV10-2 and TRBJ2-5; D is possibly TRBD1 or TRBD2 (5 bases each). The CDR3 sequence is 14 residues long. Germline V gives CDR1 WSHSY, CDR2 SAAADI. V dropped 3 bases and J dropped 4 bases, with 12 bases sitting between them. Here the CDR3 DNA reads TGCGCCAGCAGTGAAGGTTTCGGGACAGAGACCCAGTACTTC. Amino acids: CASSEGFGTETQYF.

J is TRBJ1-1 and V is TRBV3-1 (or the pseudogene TRBV3-2); no clear D. Germline values: CDR1 LGHDT, CDR2 YNNKEL (reference sequence). The CDR3 consists of 11 residues. The germline V and J ends were trimmed by 2 bases and 8 bases, with 6 bases remaining between them. The CDR3 bases are TGTGCCAGCAGCCAATCTTCCGAAGCTTTCTTT. It specifies CASSQSSEAFF.

The V and J genes are TRBV15 and TRBJ2-2; D is possibly TRBD1 or TRBD2 (5 bases each). Per the germline V gene, CDR1 is LNHNV and CDR2 is YYDKDF (reference sequence). The CDR3 is 14 amino acids. V was clipped by 6 bases and J by 6 bases, with 14 bases between them. The CDR3: CATRGRRDAGELFF. In nucleotides, the CDR3 is TGTGCCACCAGGGGTAGAAGGGACGCCGGGGAGCTGTTTTTT.

The chain carries TRBV7-9 and TRBJ1-4, with D hard to call. The CDR3 sequence is 14 residues long. The germline gives CDR1 SEHNR, CDR2 FQNEAQ (reference sequence). V gave up 5 bases and J gave up 6 bases, with 13 bases separating them. The CDR3 is CASSPEGPHEKLFF. The CDR3 DNA sequence: TGTGCCAGCAGCCCTGAGGGCCCCCATGAAAAACTGTTTTTT.

The genes are TRBV18 and TRBJ1-1, with 7 bases identical to TRBD1. V dropped 1 base and J dropped 5; count of bases not matched to a gene: 10. Germline CDR1 is KGHSH and CDR2 is LQKENI. The CDR3 totals 16 residues. The CDR3 region is CASSPLRQGGETEAFF. The DNA of the CDR3 is TGTGCCAGCTCACCACTTCGACAGGGAGGGGAAACTGAAGCTTTCTTT.

The J gene is TRBJ2-2, the V gene TRBV7-9; D is unresolved. V was clipped by 7 bases and J by 6 bases, with 9 bases between them. Germline CDR1 reads SEHNR; CDR2 reads FQNEAQ (reference sequence). The CDR3 sequence is 12 residues long. The CDR3 sequence is CASTRGSGELFF. In DNA, the CDR3 is TGTGCCAGCACACGAGGATCCGGGGAGCTGTTTTTT. Full variable domain (remainder filled in from reference TRBV7-9 and TRBJ2-2): DTGVSQNPRHKITKRGQNVTFRCDPISEHNRLYWYRQTLGQGPEFLTYFQNEAQLEKSRLLSDRFSAERPKGSFSTLEIQRTEQGDSAMYLCASTRGSGELFFGEGSRLTVL.

The chain combines TRBV4-1 with TRBJ2-7; D possibly matches TRBD1 or TRBD2 (5 bases each). V lost 4 bases and J lost 3, with 16 bases in between. Germline V gene sequence: CDR1 MGHRA, CDR2 YSYEKL. CDR3 size: 15 residues. CDR3 nucleotides: TGCGCCAGCAGCCCGCCTCAGGGAGACAGCTACGAGCAGTACTTC. This sequence encodes CASSPPQGDSYEQYF.